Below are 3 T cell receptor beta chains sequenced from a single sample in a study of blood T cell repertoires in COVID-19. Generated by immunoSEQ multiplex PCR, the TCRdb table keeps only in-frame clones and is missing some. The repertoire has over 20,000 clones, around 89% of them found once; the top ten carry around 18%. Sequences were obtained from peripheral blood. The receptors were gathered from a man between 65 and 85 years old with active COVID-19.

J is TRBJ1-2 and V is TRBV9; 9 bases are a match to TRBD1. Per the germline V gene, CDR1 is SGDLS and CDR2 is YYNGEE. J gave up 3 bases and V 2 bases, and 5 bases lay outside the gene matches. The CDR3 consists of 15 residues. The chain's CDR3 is CASSVGDRADYGYTF. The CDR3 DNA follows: TGTGCCAGCAGCGTTGGGGACAGGGCGGACTATGGCTACACCTTC.

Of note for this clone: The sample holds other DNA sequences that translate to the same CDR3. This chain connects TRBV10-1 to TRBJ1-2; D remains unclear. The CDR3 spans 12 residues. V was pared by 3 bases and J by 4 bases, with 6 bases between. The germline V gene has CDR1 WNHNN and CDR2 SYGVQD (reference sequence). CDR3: CASSESSYGYTF. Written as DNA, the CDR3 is TGCGCCAGCAGTGAATCGTCCTATGGCTACACCTTC.

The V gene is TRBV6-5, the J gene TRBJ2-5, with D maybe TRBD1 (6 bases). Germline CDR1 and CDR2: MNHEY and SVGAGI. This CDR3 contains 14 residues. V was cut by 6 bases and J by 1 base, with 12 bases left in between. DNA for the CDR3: TGTGCCAGCAGGCGACAGGTAACCCAAGAGACCCAGTACTTC. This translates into CASRRQVTQETQYF.